The 18 T cell receptor beta chains presented below share a single source sample, sequenced in a study of PD-L1 blockade in urothelial cancer. Time point given: pretreatment peripheral blood. Data came from immunoSEQ multiplex PCR; TCRdb stores just in-frame clones and leaves some out. The table includes 95,000 or so clones, around nine tenths detected once. The sample in question was PBMCs, obtained around atezolizumab (anti-PD-L1) treatment. The receptors stem from a man aged 60-69 years with urothelial cancer.

The CDR3 reads CASSVGGRNNEQFF. In DNA form, the CDR3 reads TGTGCCAGCAGCGTAGGCGGCAGAAACAATGAGCAGTTCTTC. The chain carries TRBV9 and TRBJ2-1; D remains ambiguous. Germline loops: CDR1 SGDLS, CDR2 YYNGEE. Trimming took off 0 bases at V and 5 bases at J, with 9 bases between the two ends. The CDR3 sequence is 14 residues long.

This clone was seen just once. The rearrangement joins TRBV7-8 to TRBJ2-7; TRBD2 aligns across 7 bases. V gave up 2 bases and J gave up 1 base; unmatched junction bases: 8. The CDR3 has 16 amino acids. CDR1 is SGHVS and CDR2 is FQNEAQ in the germline V gene. CDR3 sequence: CASSLSGGSASYEQYF. CDR3 in DNA: TGTGCCAGCAGCTTATCTGGCGGGAGTGCGTCCTACGAGCAGTACTTC.

The chain couples TRBV7-8 to TRBJ2-2; D might be TRBD2 (6 bases). Trimming pared 1 base from V and 3 bases from J, leaving 9 bases between. Germline values: CDR1 SGHVS, CDR2 FQNEAQ. The length of the CDR3 is 15 residues. CDR3 residues: CASSLVGGDTGELFF. In DNA form, the CDR3 reads TGTGCCAGCAGCTTAGTGGGCGGGGACACCGGGGAGCTGTTTTTT.

This chain connects TRBV10-3 to TRBJ2-3; 7 bases fit TRBD2. The CDR3 sequence is 14 residues long. The junction had 5 bases not matched to a gene; V was cut back by 3 bases and J by 5 bases. Germline V gives CDR1 ENHRY, CDR2 SYGVKD. CDR3 coding DNA: TGTGCCATCAGTGATGGGAGGGCGAAAGATACGCAGTATTTT. Translation gives CAISDGRAKDTQYF.

The rearrangement uses TRBV5-1 and TRBJ1-1, with 9 bases that match TRBD1. The CDR3 runs to 17 residues. CDR1 and CDR2 (germline): SGHRS, YFSETQ. Trimming removed 6 bases from V and 1 base from J; junction bases left unmatched: 13. This chain's CDR3 is CASTPGTGRGWNTEAFF. The CDR3, as DNA: TGCGCCAGCACCCCCGGGACAGGGAGGGGGTGGAACACTGAAGCTTTCTTT.

J is TRBJ2-7 and V is TRBV7-8, with D perhaps matching TRBD2 (5 bases). V lost 1 base and J lost 2, with 12 bases in between. The CDR3 is made up of 15 amino acids. Per the germline V gene, CDR1 is SGHVS and CDR2 is FQNEAQ. CDR3 sequence (DNA): TGTGCCAGCAGCTTAGGGGAGCCGGGAACCTACGAGCAGTACTTC. The encoded protein is CASSLGEPGTYEQYF.

Remarks on this clone: One junction end disagrees with the germline gene, perhaps due to a read error. This chain links TRBV5-1 with TRBJ1-3, with 7 bases that match TRBD1. The CDR3 sequence is 14 residues long. Per the germline V gene, CDR1 is SGHRS and CDR2 is YFSETQ. In DNA form, the CDR3 reads TGCGCCAGCAGCCTGGGACAGAGTGGAGACACCATATATTTT. Translation: CASSLGQSGDTIYF.

This clone was recorded only once. The chain combines TRBV28 with TRBJ2-4; 8 bases agree with TRBD1. The CDR3 contains 14 residues. The trim removed 6 bases at V and 6 bases at J, leaving 7 bases unmatched. CDR1 is MDHEN and CDR2 is SYDVKM in the germline V gene. CDR3 sequence: CASRAGGSINIQYF. CDR3 nucleotides: TGTGCCAGCAGAGCAGGGGGCTCAATAAACATTCAGTACTTC. Complete variable domain (other parts from reference TRBV28 and TRBJ2-4): DVKVTQSSRYLVKRTGEKVFLECVQDMDHENMFWYRQDPGLGLRLIYFSYDVKMKEKGDIPEGYSVSREKKERFSLILESASTNQTSMYLCASRAGGSINIQYFGAGTRLSVL.

The chain couples TRBV19 to TRBJ2-3, with D possibly TRBD2 on 5 matching bases. Per the germline V gene, CDR1 is LNHDA and CDR2 is SQIVND (reference sequence). Deletions cut 6 bases from V and 0 bases from J, with 10 bases between. The CDR3 loop spans 14 amino acids. The CDR3 DNA reads TGTGCCAGTAGGGCTAGCTGGAGCACAGATACGCAGTATTTT. It translates to CASRASWSTDTQYF.

This chain connects TRBV18 to TRBJ2-1; 7 nucleotides agree with TRBD1. CDR1 and CDR2 from the germline V gene are KGHSH and LQKENI. With V trimmed by 4 bases and J by 10 bases, 10 bases remained unmatched. The CDR3 length is 14 residues. The CDR3 coding sequence is TGTGCCAGCTCACAGGGGGCCCGGGTAAGGGAGCAGTTCTTC. It codes for CASSQGARVREQFF.

V and J are TRBV2 and TRBJ2-3; TRBD2 is a possible D gene (6 bases). V lost 8 bases and J 0 bases, leaving 15 bases between the germline ends. Germline lookup yields CDR1 SNHLY and CDR2 FYNNEI. This CDR3 region has 15 residues. The CDR3 region has the DNA TGTGCCAGCGCGGGACTTTCCATTAGCACAGATACGCAGTATTTT. It translates to CASAGLSISTDTQYF. Complete variable domain (other parts from reference TRBV2 and TRBJ2-3): EPEVTQTPSHQVTQMGQEVILRCVPISNHLYFYWYRQILGQKVEFLVSFYNNEISEKSEIFDDQFSVERPDGSNFTLKIRSTKLEDSAMYFCASAGLSISTDTQYFGPGTRLTVL.

V is TRBV29-1 and J is TRBJ2-7; the D gene is possibly TRBD1 (5 bases). V gave up 4 bases and J gave up 3 bases, with 10 bases separating them. Germline assignment: CDR1 SQVTM and CDR2 ANQGSEA. The CDR3 sequence is 12 residues long. The CDR3 loop reads CSVVQGVYEQYF. CDR3 bases: TGCAGCGTTGTTCAGGGCGTCTACGAGCAGTACTTC.

This clone was seen only a few times. The chain employs TRBV29-1 and TRBJ1-1, with D uncertain. The CDR3 is 12 residues long. The V gene's germline CDR1 is SQVTM and CDR2 ANQGSEA. The ends were cut back, 5 bases at V and 4 bases at J, with 11 bases in the middle. CDR3 bases: TGCAGCGTTTACGGGTTGGTCACTGAAGCTTTCTTT. It yields the protein CSVYGLVTEAFF.

The chain employs TRBV6-5 and TRBJ1-5; TRBD1 matches at 7 bases. The germline CDR1 and CDR2 sequences are MNHEY and SVGAGI. V dropped 4 bases and J dropped 12; count of bases not matched to a gene: 18. The CDR3 contains 16 residues. The CDR3 DNA is TGTGCCAGCAGTTCCACGACTCAGGGGGGCCCGGGTGGCCAGCATTTT. Protein: CASSSTTQGGPGGQHF.

J is TRBJ1-3 and V is TRBV4-2; TRBD1 is a possible D gene (6 bases). Germline V gives CDR1 LGHNA, CDR2 YNFKEQ. Trimming stripped 1 base from V and 0 bases from J, with 19 bases between. The CDR3 loop spans 19 amino acids. The CDR3 nucleotides are TGTGCCAGCAGCCAAGGATTGAGGGACACAAGTAGCTCTGGAAACACCATATATTTT. It encodes CASSQGLRDTSSSGNTIYF.

This chain links TRBV28 with TRBJ2-7; 10 nucleotides align to TRBD2. Germline CDR1 reads MDHEN; CDR2 reads SYDVKM. J was trimmed by 1 base and V by 4 bases; bases with no gene match: 10. The CDR3 contains 17 residues. The CDR3: CASSWIQAGGRSYEQYF. The CDR3 nucleotides read TGTGCCAGCAGTTGGATCCAAGCGGGGGGGAGATCCTACGAGCAGTACTTC.

This chain joins TRBV28 and TRBJ2-7; D gene uncertain. Trimming shortened V by 6 bases and J by 6 bases, and 12 bases separated the two germline ends. This CDR3 is 12 amino acids long. Germline V gene lookup returns CDR1 MDHEN and CDR2 SYDVKM. CDR3 protein: CASSPGGGEQYF. DNA of the CDR3: TGTGCCAGCAGCCCCGGTGGCGGCGAGCAGTACTTC.

V gene TRBV7-3 combines with J gene TRBJ1-1; unclear D gene. The CDR3 consists of 13 residues. The V gene lost 6 bases and the J gene lost 0 bases, with 8 bases spanning the gap. Germline V gives CDR1 SGHTA, CDR2 FQGTGA. CDR3 coding DNA: TGTGCCAGCAGTTTCCAGGTGAACACTGAAGCTTTCTTT. Its protein is CASSFQVNTEAFF. Complete variable domain (other parts from reference TRBV7-3 and TRBJ1-1): GAGVSQTPSNKVTEKGKYVELRCDPISGHTALYWYRQSLGQGPEFLIYFQGTGAADDSGLPNDRFFAVRPEGSVSTLKIQRTERGDSAVYLCASSFQVNTEAFFGQGTRLTVV.